This T cell receptor (beta chain) was identified during a study of T cell responses to AZD1222 COVID-19 vaccine. Overall study results and limits: A reported finding is that nearly half of spike-specific TCRs target unmutated variant regions. After the peak T cell response, and only then, were repertoires sampled.

Germline values: CDR1 KGHSH, CDR2 LQKENI. With 5 bases removed from V and 1 base from J, the gap between germline ends came to 15 bases. The CDR3 is 15 residues long. Points on this clone: Antigen unknown.

Produced via immunoSEQ multiplex PCR; TCRdb's table is partial and in-frame only. The data hold 90,000 or so clones, with 86% observed a single time. This specimen was peripheral blood, taken on day 0 of AZD1222 vaccination. The chain recombines TRBV18 with TRBJ2-7; perhaps TRBD1 as D (6 bases). The clonotype was recovered from an adult in good health. CDR3: CASSTQGFGSYEQYF. CDR3 nucleotides: TGTGCCAGCTCAACTCAGGGGTTTGGGTCCTACGAGCAGTACTTC. The full variable domain, rest sourced from reference TRBV18 and TRBJ2-7, is NAGVMQNPRHLVRRRGQEARLRCSPMKGHSHVYWYRQLPEEGLKFMVYLQKENIIDESGMPKERFSAEFPKEGPSILRIQQVVRGDSAAYFCASSTQGFGSYEQYFGPGTRLTVT.